This T cell receptor beta chain was profiled in a study of blood T cell repertoires in COVID-19. About the study: The United States, Italy and Spain were the sources of the acute and convalescent COVID-19 samples.

In the source study's methods: Quantification of nucleated cells was approximated via reference gene primer amplification. Produced via immunoSEQ multiplex PCR; TCRdb's table is partial and in-frame only. From that table come the V and J calls and clone size; the DNA was used to work out D and trimming. Here the sample spans about 200,000 clones, over 75% being singletons. In germline, CDR1 is LNHDA, CDR2 SQIVND (reference sequence). Trimming removed 5 bases from V and 0 bases from J, with 12 bases in between. The CDR3 is made up of 15 amino acids. The TCR was taken from a woman between 65 and 79 years old with COVID-19, enrolled during active disease. The chain combines TRBV19 with TRBJ2-3; tentatively, D is TRBD1 (6 bases). Sample: peripheral blood. As DNA, the CDR3 is TGTGCCAGTAGTCTTGGACAGACTAGCACAGATACGCAGTATTTT. Translated, it gives CASSLGQTSTDTQYF.